This T cell receptor (beta chain) was identified during a study of blood T cell repertoires in COVID-19. Study summary: Sites in the United States, Italy and Spain provided acute and convalescent COVID-19 samples. Sources were T cells, B-cell-depleted T cells, or PBMCs; the material itself was cDNA or gDNA.

TCRdb's table, derived via immunoSEQ multiplex PCR, lists solely in-frame clones and lacks some. The sample includes 200,000 to 250,000 clones, more than 70% of them seen just once. The germline CDR1 and CDR2 sequences are SGHVS and FNYEAQ. V dropped 3 bases and J dropped 5 bases, with 11 bases sitting between them. This CDR3 has 15 amino acids. There are a few counts of this clone. V and J are TRBV7-6 and TRBJ1-6, with D hard to call. This sequence was found in a woman of 80 years or more with acute or convalescent COVID-19. Sequencing was carried out using peripheral blood. Here the CDR3 DNA reads TGTGCCAGCAGCTTCGGCCGACGGGATAATTCACCCCTCCACTTT. Translated, it gives CASSFGRRDNSPLHF.